The clone carrying this TCR beta chain was observed many times. No antigen is known for it. With V trimmed by 2 bases and J by 2 bases, 8 bases remained unmatched. Per germline, CDR1 DFQATT and CDR2 SNEGSKA (reference sequence). The CDR3 has 15 amino acids. Cells sorted as Tregs were CD4+, CD25+ and CD127-/low. Full-length variable regions came from constant-region reverse primers plus semi-nested Nested Universal Primer A PCR. TCRdb processed the 5' RACE reads anew with MiXCR; each CDR3 protein has one entry. The sample lists tens of thousands of distinct CDR3 sequences, over 25% occurring once. The study's findings and limits: Tumor Treg TCRs overlapped most with tumor naive CD4+ cells.

The sequenced sample consisted of tumor-infiltrating Tregs sorted from the breast tumor. The chain joins TRBV20-1 to TRBJ1-1, with 7 bases aligning to TRBD1. The sequence came from a female donor with breast cancer. CDR3 loop: CSARPGTVRNTEAFF. The CDR3 nucleotides read TGCAGTGCTAGACCCGGGACAGTTAGAAACACTGAAGCTTTCTTT.